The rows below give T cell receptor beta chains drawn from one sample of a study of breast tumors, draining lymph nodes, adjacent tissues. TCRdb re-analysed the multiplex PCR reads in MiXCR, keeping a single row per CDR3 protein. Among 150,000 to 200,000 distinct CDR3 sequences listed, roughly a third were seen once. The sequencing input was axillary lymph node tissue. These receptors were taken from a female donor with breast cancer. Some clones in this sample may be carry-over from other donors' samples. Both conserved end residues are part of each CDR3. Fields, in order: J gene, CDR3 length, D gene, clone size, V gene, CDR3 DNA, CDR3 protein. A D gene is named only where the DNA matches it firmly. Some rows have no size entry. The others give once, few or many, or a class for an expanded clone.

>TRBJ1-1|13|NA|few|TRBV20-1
TGCAGTGCGCGCCCCGACATCTACACTGAAGCTTTCTTT
CSARPDIYTEAFF
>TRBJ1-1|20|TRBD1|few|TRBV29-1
TGCAGCGTTGCCTTTTACGGGACAGGGAGGTTGAGGGCCATTAACACTGAAGCTTTCTTT
CSVAFYGTGRLRAINTEAFF
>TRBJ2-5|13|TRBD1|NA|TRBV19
TGTGCCAGTAGGACCACAGGGGGAGAGACCCAGTACTTC
CASRTTGGETQYF
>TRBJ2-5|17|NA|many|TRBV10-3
TGTGCCATCAGTGAGTCAAGGCTAGCGGGCAGGGGGGAGACCCAGTACTTC
CAISESRLAGRGETQYF
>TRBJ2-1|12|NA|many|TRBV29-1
TGCAGCGTTGTGAGGGGGTACAATGAGCAGTTCTTC
CSVVRGYNEQFF
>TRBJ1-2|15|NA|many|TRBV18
TGTGCCAGCTCACCATCGGCGCAGGCTAACTATGGCTACACCTTC
CASSPSAQANYGYTF
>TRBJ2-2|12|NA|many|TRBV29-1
TGCAGCGTTTTTAGAGACACCGGGGAGCTGTTTTTT
CSVFRDTGELFF
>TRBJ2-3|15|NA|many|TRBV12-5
TGTGCTAGTGGTTTGGTACTTCACGGCACAGATACGCAGTATTTT
CASGLVLHGTDTQYF
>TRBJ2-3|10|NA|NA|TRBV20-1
TGCAGTGGCCAAACAGATACGCAGTATTTT
CSGQTDTQYF
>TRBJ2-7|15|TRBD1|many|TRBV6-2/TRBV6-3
TGTGCCAGCAGTTACCACCTTACAGGGGACGGCGAGCAGTACTTC
CASSYHLTGDGEQYF
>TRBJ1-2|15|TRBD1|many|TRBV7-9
TGTGCCAGCAGCCCCTGGGGGGGGACAGGGGTCGGCTACACCTTC
CASSPWGGTGVGYTF
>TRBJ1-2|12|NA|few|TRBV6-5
TGTGCCAGCACCCAATGGGGGGCGGGCTACACCTTC
CASTQWGAGYTF
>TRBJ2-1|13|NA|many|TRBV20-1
TGCAGTGCTAGATCCCCCCGGGGGTATGAGCAGTTCTTC
CSARSPRGYEQFF
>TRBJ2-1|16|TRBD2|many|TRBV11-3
TGTGCCAGCAGCTCAAAGCGGGACTCTCAAGGGAATGAGCAGTTCTTC
CASSSKRDSQGNEQFF
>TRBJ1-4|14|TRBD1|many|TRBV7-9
TGTGCCAGCAGCACTACAGGGGACGATGAAAAACTGTTTTTT
CASSTTGDDEKLFF
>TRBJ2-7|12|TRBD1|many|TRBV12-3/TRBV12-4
TGTGCCAGCAGCACGACAGGGGGCGCGCAGTACTTC
CASSTTGGAQYF
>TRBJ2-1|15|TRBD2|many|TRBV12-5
TGTGCTAGTGTTAATGGGGGGGTATTACGCAATGAGCAGTTCTTC
CASVNGGVLRNEQFF
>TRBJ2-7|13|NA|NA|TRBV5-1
TGCGCCAGCATCGGGGACGGCGTCTACGACCAGTACTTC
CASIGDGVYDQYF
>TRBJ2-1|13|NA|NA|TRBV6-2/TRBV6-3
TGTGCCAGCAGTCACTCGGGCCACAATGAGCAGTTCTTC
CASSHSGHNEQFF
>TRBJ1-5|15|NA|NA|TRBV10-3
TGTGCCACCCTAGCTTTTGGGGATAGCAATCAGCCCCAGCATTTT
CATLAFGDSNQPQHF
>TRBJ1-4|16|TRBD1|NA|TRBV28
TGTGCCAGCAGTTCGGGACAGGGATGGGCTAATGAAAAACTGTTTTTT
CASSSGQGWANEKLFF
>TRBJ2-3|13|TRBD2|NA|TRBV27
TGTGCCAGCAGTTTTCGGGAGGGAGATACGCAGTATTTT
CASSFREGDTQYF
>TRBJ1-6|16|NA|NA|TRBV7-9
TGTGCCAGCAACTTAGGGGCCAGCTCCTATAATTCACCCCTCCACTTT
CASNLGASSYNSPLHF
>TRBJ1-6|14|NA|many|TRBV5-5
TGTGCCAGCAGCTCGGGGGGAGGTGGTTCACCCCTCCACTTT
CASSSGGGGSPLHF
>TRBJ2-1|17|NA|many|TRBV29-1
TGCAGCGTTGAAGATCCAGGGGGGACGAGATTCTACAATGAGCAGTTCTTC
CSVEDPGGTRFYNEQFF
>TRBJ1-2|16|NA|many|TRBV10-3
TGTGCCATCAGTCAGAGCGGGGCAGGACTTAACTATGGCTACACCTTC
CAISQSGAGLNYGYTF
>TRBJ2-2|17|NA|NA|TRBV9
TGTGCCAGCAGCGTAGCCAACAGGGCTGGAAACACCGGGGAGCTGTTTTTT
CASSVANRAGNTGELFF
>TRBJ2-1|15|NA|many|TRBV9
TGTGCCAGCAGCTCCACGGATCAAACTTACAATGAGCAGTTCTTC
CASSSTDQTYNEQFF
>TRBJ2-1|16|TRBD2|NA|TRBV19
TGTGCCAGTAGTATAGGGCTAGCGGGGGGCCACAATGAGCAGTTCTTC
CASSIGLAGGHNEQFF
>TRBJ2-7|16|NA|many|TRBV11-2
TGTGCCAGCAGCTCTTACGGGGGGACACCCTCCTACGAGCAGTACTTC
CASSSYGGTPSYEQYF
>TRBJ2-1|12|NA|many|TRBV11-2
TGTGCCAGCAGCGTACAGGGTATTACTTTCTTCTTC
CASSVQGITFFF
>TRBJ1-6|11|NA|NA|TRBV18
TGTGCCAGCTCCCCCGGGGGACCCCTCCACTTT
CASSPGGPLHF
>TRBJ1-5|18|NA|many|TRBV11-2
TGTGCCAGCAGCTTAAGCCCACCTGGGTCGGTGGGCAATCAGCCCCAGCATTTT
CASSLSPPGSVGNQPQHF
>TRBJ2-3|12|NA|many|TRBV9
TGTGCCAGCAGCGAGGGGGAAGATACGCAGTATTTT
CASSEGEDTQYF
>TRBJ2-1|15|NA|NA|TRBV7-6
TGTGCCAGCAGCCTGGGGGGAGTCACCTACAATGAGCAGTTCTTC
CASSLGGVTYNEQFF
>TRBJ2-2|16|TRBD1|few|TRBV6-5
TGTGCCAGCAGTCCCCGGACAGGGGGCGGCACCGGGGAGCTGTTTTTT
CASSPRTGGGTGELFF
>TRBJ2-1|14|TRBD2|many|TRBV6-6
TGTGCCAGCAGTTACGGGACTAGCTTAGATGAGCAGTTCTTC
CASSYGTSLDEQFF
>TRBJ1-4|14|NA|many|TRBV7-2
TGTGCCAGCAGCTTAGGCAGAGTTAATGAAAAACTGTTTTTT
CASSLGRVNEKLFF
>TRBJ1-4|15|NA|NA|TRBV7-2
TGTGCCAGCAGCACGCGACAGGTGGGGGGGGAAGAACTGTTTTTT
CASSTRQVGGEELFF
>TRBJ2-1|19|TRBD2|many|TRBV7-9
TGTGCCAGCAGCCCACCGGGACTAGCGGGTTTGCGCTCCTACAATGAGCAGTTCTTC
CASSPPGLAGLRSYNEQFF
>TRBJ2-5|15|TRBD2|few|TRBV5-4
TGTGCCAGCAGCAGGACTAGCGCGGGGGAAGAGACCCAGTACTTC
CASSRTSAGEETQYF
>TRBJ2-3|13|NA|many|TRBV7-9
TGTGCCAGCAGCTCCGAGAACACAGATACGCAGTATTTT
CASSSENTDTQYF
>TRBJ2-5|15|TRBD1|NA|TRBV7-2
TGTGCCAGCAGCCAGAGACAGGGACAGGGGGAGACCCAGTACTTC
CASSQRQGQGETQYF
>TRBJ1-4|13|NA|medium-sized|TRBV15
TGTGCCACCAGCACCAGGTTGGAAGAAAAACTGTTTTTT
CATSTRLEEKLFF
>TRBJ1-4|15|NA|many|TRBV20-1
TGCAGTGCTAGACCTCGGGGGAGGGGAATCGAAAAACTGTTTTTT
CSARPRGRGIEKLFF
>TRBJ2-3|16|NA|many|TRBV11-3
TGTGCCAGCAGCAAAGAGATCGGATCCCGGGTCTATACGCAGTATTTT
CASSKEIGSRVYTQYF
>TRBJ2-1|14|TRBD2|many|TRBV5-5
TGTGCCAGCAGCGCATTAGCGGGGTTGGATGAGCAGTTCTTC
CASSALAGLDEQFF
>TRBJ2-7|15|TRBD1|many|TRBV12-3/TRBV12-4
TGTGCCAGCAGATCCGGGACAGGGGCCTACTACGAGCAGTACTTC
CASRSGTGAYYEQYF
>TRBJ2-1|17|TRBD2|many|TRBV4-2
TGTGCCAGCAGCCCCTTCCTAGCGGGAGGGCCCGGGCATGAGCAGTTCTTC
CASSPFLAGGPGHEQFF
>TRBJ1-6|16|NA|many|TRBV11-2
TGTGCCAGCAGCCCCTGGGACCGCAATGAAAATTCACCCCTCCACTTT
CASSPWDRNENSPLHF
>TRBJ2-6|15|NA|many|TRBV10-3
TGTGCCGTCCGAGATTCCTTTTCTGGGGCCAACGTCCTGACTTTC
CAVRDSFSGANVLTF
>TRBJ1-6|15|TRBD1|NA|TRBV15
TGTGCCACCAGCCCACAGGGGGGCCCGAATTCACCCCTCCACTTC
CATSPQGGPNSPLHF
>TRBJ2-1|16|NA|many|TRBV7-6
TGTGCCAGCAGCCCCGAGGGGGGAGTGTCCTACAATGAGCAGTTCTTC
CASSPEGGVSYNEQFF
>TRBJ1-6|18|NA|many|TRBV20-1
TGCAGTGCTAGAGCCGGTTCTTATGAGGGGTCCTATAATTCACCCCTCCACTTT
CSARAGSYEGSYNSPLHF
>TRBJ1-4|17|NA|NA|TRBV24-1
TGTGCCACCAGTGATTCTGCTCACTCTGGAACTAATGAAAAACTGTTTTTT
CATSDSAHSGTNEKLFF
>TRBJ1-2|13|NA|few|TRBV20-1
TGCAGTGCTAGCGGGTCGAGAGGATATGGCTACACCTTC
CSASGSRGYGYTF
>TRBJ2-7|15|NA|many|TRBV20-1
TGCAGTGCTAGGATAACAACGGGGCCACCCTACGAGCAGTACTTC
CSARITTGPPYEQYF
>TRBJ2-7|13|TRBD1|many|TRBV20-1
TGCAGTGCTAGGGAGACAGGGGGGTACGAGCAGTACTTC
CSARETGGYEQYF
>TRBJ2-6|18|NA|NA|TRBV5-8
TGTGCCAGCAGCTTGGTGGGGGGGGGGCTATCTGGGGCCAACGTCCTGACTTTC
CASSLVGGGLSGANVLTF